The sequence of this T cell receptor (beta chain) was determined in a study of CD8+CD57+ T cells in acquired aplastic anemia. Profiles of TCR beta VDJ and CDR3 were generated from a genomic DNA template. TCRdb itself ran the reads through MiXCR, one entry per CDR3 protein. Of around 64,000 distinct CDR3 sequences in the sample, around 50% were seen once. This clonotype has ten or more counts. The CDR3 sequence is 15 residues long. V shed 1 base and J 4 bases; nucleotides not matched to a gene: 6. The V gene's germline CDR1 is MNHNS and CDR2 SASEGT. The sequence was obtained from a human donor in good health, serving as a control. Sequencing input: sorted CD4+, CD8+, or CD8+CD57+ T cells (not recorded which) from PBMCs. The chain carries TRBV6-1 and TRBJ2-7, with 8 positions matching TRBD1. CDR3 residues: CASSEGTGSLYEQYF. The CDR3 nucleotides are TGTGCCAGCAGTGAAGGGACAGGGAGTTTGTACGAGCAGTACTTC.